One sample yielded the 24 T cell receptor beta chains listed below, sequenced in a study of blood T cell repertoires in COVID-19. Measured with immunoSEQ multiplex PCR; TCRdb has only the in-frame clones, and not every one. The profile shows roughly 220,000 clones, about 78% of them singletons. The specimen was peripheral blood. The receptors here all came from an older woman with acute or convalescent COVID-19.

This clone has a handful of counts. The rearrangement links TRBV5-4 to TRBJ2-3; 8 nucleotides match TRBD1. V lost 4 bases, J lost 5 bases, and 6 bases stayed unmatched. Germline CDR1 SGHNT, CDR2 YYREEE (reference sequence). The CDR3 contains 14 residues. The CDR3 loop reads CASSQKTGEDTQYF. The CDR3 DNA reads as TGTGCCAGCAGCCAAAAGACAGGGGAAGATACGCAGTATTTT.

V gene TRBV2 combines with J gene TRBJ2-2; 9 bases agree with TRBD1. The CDR3 consists of 15 residues. With V trimmed by 8 bases and J by 4 bases, 8 bases remained unmatched. The germline gives CDR1 SNHLY, CDR2 FYNNEI. The CDR3 protein is CASLRDRAVTGELFF. DNA for the CDR3: TGTGCCAGCCTGCGGGACAGGGCAGTCACCGGGGAGCTGTTTTTT.

V and J are TRBV5-4 and TRBJ2-1; 7 bases align to TRBD1. The CDR3 has 15 amino acids. Looked up from germline, CDR1 is SGHNT and CDR2 is YYREEE (reference sequence). J was trimmed by 4 bases and V by 4 bases; bases with no gene match: 8. In DNA, the CDR3 is TGTGCCAGCAGCCGCCCGGGACAGCCTTACAATGAGCAGTTCTTC. Amino acid sequence: CASSRPGQPYNEQFF.

The gene calls are TRBV15 and TRBJ2-7; 12 nucleotides agree with TRBD1. Germline V lookup: CDR1 LNHNV, CDR2 YYDKDF (reference sequence). Germline trimming cut 2 bases from V and 5 bases from J; bases unmatched to any gene: 4. There are 15 residues in the CDR3. CDR3 residues: CATSRLGQGANEQYF. The CDR3 nucleotides are TGTGCCACCAGCAGACTGGGACAGGGGGCTAACGAGCAGTACTTC.

This clone came up once. The gene calls are TRBV10-3 and TRBJ2-5, with TRBD2 matching 14 bases. The V segment lost 11 bases and the J segment 5 bases; nucleotides outside the gene matches: 7. Germline lookup yields CDR1 ENHRY and CDR2 SYGVKD. The CDR3 spans 14 residues. The DNA of the CDR3 is TGTGCCGTCGGGACTAGCGGGAGCGGGGAGACCCAGTACTTC. This gives the protein CAVGTSGSGETQYF.

The chain employs TRBV3-1 (or the pseudogene TRBV3-2) and TRBJ2-4, with D unresolved. V lost 2 bases, J lost 0 bases, and 5 bases lay in between. CDR3 length: 14 residues. CDR1 and CDR2 (germline): LGHDT, YNNKEL (reference sequence). CDR3 sequence reads: CASSQLVAKNIQYF. The CDR3 region has the DNA TGTGCCAGCAGCCAACTTGTAGCCAAAAACATTCAGTACTTC.

The chain employs TRBV20-1 and TRBJ2-3; D not certain. This CDR3 has 10 amino acids. V was pared by 2 bases and J by 10 bases, with 7 bases between. Germline lookup yields CDR1 DFQATT and CDR2 SNEGSKA (reference sequence). CDR3 nucleotides: TGCAGTGCTAGAAGAGTTGCGCAGTATTTT. Protein product: CSARRVAQYF.

V gene TRBV19 combines with J gene TRBJ1-6, with D possibly matching TRBD1 (6 bases). CDR3 length: 15 amino acids. Germline V gene sequence: CDR1 LNHDA, CDR2 SQIVND (reference sequence). V dropped 7 bases and J dropped 7 bases, with 17 bases sitting between them. CDR3 protein: CASTELQGRNSPLHF. CDR3 coding DNA: TGTGCCAGTACCGAACTACAGGGTAGAAATTCACCCCTCCACTTT. Combining the CDR3 with reference TRBV19 and TRBJ1-6 gives the whole variable domain DGGITQSPKYLFRKEGQNVTLSCEQNLNHDAMYWYRQDPGQGLRLIYYSQIVNDFQKGDIAEGYSVSREKKESFPLTVTSAQKNPTAFYLCASTELQGRNSPLHFGNGTRLTVT.

J is TRBJ2-1 and V is TRBV3-1 (or the pseudogene TRBV3-2); D not resolved. Germline V gene lookup returns CDR1 LGHDT and CDR2 YNNKEL (reference sequence). This CDR3 is 13 amino acids long. Trimming removed 4 bases at V and 6 bases at J, with 10 bases between. The DNA of the CDR3 is TGTGCCAGCAGCCCAGATTCGTCCAATGAGCAGTTCTTC. It is translated as CASSPDSSNEQFF.

The table lists this clone with a few counts. The chain combines TRBV28 with TRBJ1-2, with D possibly being TRBD1 (6 bases). V lost 5 bases and J lost 8, with 15 bases in between. Germline V gene data show CDR1 as MDHEN and CDR2 as SYDVKM. The CDR3 has 13 residues. The DNA of the CDR3 is TGTGCCAGCAGTCGTCCCACAGGGTTCGGCTACACCTTC. As protein: CASSRPTGFGYTF.

The sample holds one count of this clone. The chain joins TRBV27 to TRBJ2-1, with 8 bases aligning to TRBD1. The CDR3 loop spans 17 amino acids. Germline CDR1 is MNHEY and CDR2 is SMNVEV (reference sequence). V lost 10 bases and J lost 4; bases outside the gene matches: 18. The CDR3 bases are TGTGCCACCCAACGGACCTCTGGCAGGGGGCGTTACAATGAGCAGTTCTTC. Protein product: CATQRTSGRGRYNEQFF.

The V gene is TRBV5-1, the J gene TRBJ2-2; the D gene is possibly TRBD1 (5 bases). The germline V gene has CDR1 SGHRS and CDR2 YFSETQ. The V gene lost 3 bases and the J gene lost 0 bases, with 9 bases spanning the gap. CDR3 length equals 15 residues. The CDR3 loop reads CASSSQTANTGELFF. The CDR3 nucleotides are TGCGCCAGCAGCTCCCAGACAGCGAACACCGGGGAGCTGTTTTTT.

In this sample, this clone turned up once. In the same sample, other DNA sequences code for this CDR3. The rearrangement uses TRBV5-5 and TRBJ2-7; no reliable D call. V lost 2 bases and J lost 3, with 3 bases in between. The CDR3 contains 11 residues. Germline V gene lookup returns CDR1 SGHKS and CDR2 YYEKEE (reference sequence). CDR3 in DNA: TGTGCCAGCAGCTTTAGCTACGAGCAGTACTTC. Translating it yields CASSFSYEQYF.

The V and J genes are TRBV3-1 (or the pseudogene TRBV3-2) and TRBJ1-4, with D possibly TRBD1 on 5 matching bases. V lost 2 bases and J 0 bases, leaving 13 bases between the germline ends. Germline lookup yields CDR1 LGHDT and CDR2 YNNKEL (reference sequence). The CDR3 totals 17 residues. The CDR3 is CASSQPQGWTTNEKLFF. Here the CDR3 DNA reads TGTGCCAGCAGCCAACCGCAGGGATGGACAACTAATGAAAAACTGTTTTTT.

The chain links TRBV5-1 to TRBJ1-1, with 7 bases lining up with TRBD1. The CDR3 runs to 16 residues. CDR1 and CDR2 from the germline V gene are SGHRS and YFSETQ. J gave up 1 base and V 0 bases, and 6 bases lay outside the gene matches. This chain's CDR3 is CASSLALGGRNTEAFF. The CDR3 DNA sequence: TGCGCCAGCAGCTTGGCTCTAGGGGGCAGGAACACTGAAGCTTTCTTT.

The chain couples TRBV28 to TRBJ1-4, with 8 nucleotides matching TRBD1. CDR1 MDHEN and CDR2 SYDVKM come from the germline V gene. This CDR3 region has 16 residues. V lost 4 bases and J lost 1; bases outside the gene matches: 5. CDR3 coding DNA: TGTGCCAGCAGTTCACAACAGGGGGGAACTAATGAAAAACTGTTTTTT. It specifies CASSSQQGGTNEKLFF.

V gene TRBV6-5 combines with J gene TRBJ2-7; 8 bases align to TRBD2. The germline CDR1 and CDR2 sequences are MNHEY and SVGAGI. The CDR3 is 14 amino acids. The J segment lost 0 bases and the V segment lost 2 bases, leaving 0 bases of the junction unmatched. CDR3 sequence: CASSYTSGSYEQYF. The CDR3 DNA follows: TGTGCCAGCAGTTACACTAGCGGCTCCTACGAGCAGTACTTC.

The rearrangement uses TRBV21-1 and TRBJ2-7; the table's TRBD2 call for D was not verified on the DNA. TRBV21-1 counts as a pseudogene. The CDR3 spans 12 residues. As DNA, the CDR3 is TGTGCCAGCAGCACTCGCTCCTACGAGCAGTACTTC. Amino acid sequence: CASSTRSYEQYF.

The CDR3 sequence is CASSAAGFNQPQHF. DNA of the CDR3: TGCGCCAGCAGTGCAGCAGGGTTCAATCAGCCCCAGCATTTT. The chain employs TRBV10-2 and TRBJ1-5; a weak D match, TRBD1 (5 bases). V gave up 4 bases and J gave up 3 bases, with 10 bases separating them. There are 14 residues in the CDR3. CDR1 WSHSY and CDR2 SAAADI come from the germline V gene.

The V and J genes are TRBV10-3 and TRBJ2-7; 15 nucleotides align to TRBD2. V dropped 3 bases and J dropped 7; count of bases not matched to a gene: 4. This CDR3 has 15 residues. Germline lookup yields CDR1 ENHRY and CDR2 SYGVKD. The CDR3, as DNA: TGTGCCATCAGTGACGGGACTAGCGGGAGGTGGGAGCAGTACTTC. Protein sequence: CAISDGTSGRWEQYF.

The gene calls are TRBV28 and TRBJ2-1, with 10 bases identical to TRBD2. Looked up from germline, CDR1 is MDHEN and CDR2 is SYDVKM. The CDR3 sequence is 15 residues long. V trimming: 3 bases; J trimming: 5 bases; junction bases outside the gene matches: 4. CDR3 DNA: TGTGCCAGCAGTTTTTCCGGACTAGCGGACAATGAGCAGTTCTTC. Protein sequence: CASSFSGLADNEQFF.

V usage is TRBV3-1 (or the pseudogene TRBV3-2) and J usage is TRBJ1-1; possibly TRBD1 for D (5 bases). The CDR3 has 14 amino acids. V dropped 4 bases and J dropped 2 bases, with 11 bases sitting between them. Per the germline V gene, CDR1 is LGHDT and CDR2 is YNNKEL (reference sequence). The CDR3, as DNA: TGTGCCAGCAGCCGGCGAGACAGCAACACTGAAGCTTTCTTT. Its protein product is CASSRRDSNTEAFF.

V and J are TRBV2 and TRBJ1-1; a weak D match, TRBD1 (6 bases). V gave up 7 bases and J gave up 0 bases, with 9 bases separating them. Germline CDR1 is SNHLY and CDR2 is FYNNEI. This CDR3 has 13 residues. The DNA of the CDR3 is TGTGCCAGCAATGGACAGATGAACACTGAAGCTTTCTTT. This translates into CASNGQMNTEAFF.

The V and J genes are TRBV5-1 and TRBJ1-1; a weak D match, TRBD1 (6 bases). Looked up from germline, CDR1 is SGHRS and CDR2 is YFSETQ. The CDR3 loop spans 15 amino acids. V lost 4 bases to trimming and J lost 5 bases, with 18 bases between them. Here the CDR3 reads CASSPEGVGGTEAFF. CDR3 nucleotides: TGCGCCAGCAGCCCTGAGGGGGTAGGGGGTACTGAAGCTTTCTTT.